The 14 T cell receptor beta chains reported below all come from one sample, sequenced in a study of blood T cell repertoires in COVID-19. The assay was immunoSEQ multiplex PCR, and TCRdb's table has in-frame clones only and misses some. The sample carries approximately 220,000 clones, about 86% recorded once. Sequenced: peripheral blood. Every receptor here comes from a woman in her fifties or sixties with acute or convalescent COVID-19.

The gene calls are TRBV11-2 and TRBJ2-7; unclear D gene. Germline V lookup: CDR1 SGHAT, CDR2 FQNNGV. The CDR3 is made up of 12 amino acids. The ends were cut back, 5 bases at V and 2 bases at J, with 7 bases in the middle. The CDR3 sequence: CASSPGPYEQYF. The CDR3 bases are TGTGCCAGCAGCCCTGGGCCCTACGAGCAGTACTTC.

The chain joins TRBV5-4 to TRBJ2-2, with 12 positions matching TRBD2. Germline CDR1 reads SGHNT; CDR2 reads YYREEE (reference sequence). The CDR3 consists of 19 residues. V lost 4 bases, J lost 8 bases, and 18 bases stayed unmatched. The CDR3: CASSQMRTSGARAAGELFF. For the CDR3, the DNA is TGTGCCAGCAGCCAGATGCGGACTAGCGGGGCAAGGGCGGCGGGGGAGCTGTTTTTT.

This clone appeared once. This rearrangement joins TRBV6-5 to TRBJ1-4, with D tentatively TRBD1 (5 bases). The CDR3 contains 14 residues. Trimming took 7 bases from V and 8 from J, leaving 17 bases between them. CDR1 MNHEY and CDR2 SVGAGI come from the germline V gene. Here the CDR3 reads CASNRRGEFEKLFF. The CDR3 DNA follows: TGTGCCAGCAATCGACGGGGGGAGTTCGAAAAACTGTTTTTT.

V gene TRBV5-1 combines with J gene TRBJ2-1; 9 nucleotides match TRBD2. CDR3 length: 15 amino acids. The V segment lost 0 bases and the J segment 6 bases; nucleotides outside the gene matches: 4. The germline CDR1 and CDR2 sequences are SGHRS and YFSETQ. The CDR3 reads CASSLVGLALNEQFF. The CDR3 DNA follows: TGCGCCAGCAGCTTGGTGGGACTAGCACTCAATGAGCAGTTCTTC.

The V and J genes are TRBV12-3 or TRBV12-4 and TRBJ1-2; TRBD1 aligns across 10 bases. The ends lost 6 bases at V and 7 bases at J; junction bases unmatched: 5. The CDR3 is made up of 13 amino acids. The CDR3 nucleotides read TGTGCCAGCAGATCGGGACAGGGGTTTGGCTACACCTTC. Translation gives CASRSGQGFGYTF.

The chain carries TRBV19 and TRBJ1-2, with a weak D call TRBD1 (5 bases). The V end lost 0 bases, the J end lost 0 bases, and 11 bases lay between the germline ends. CDR1 and CDR2 (germline): LNHDA, SQIVND (reference sequence). The CDR3 is 16 residues long. The CDR3 loop is CASSIDKGHPNYGYTF. CDR3 bases: TGTGCCAGTAGTATAGATAAAGGACATCCTAACTATGGCTACACCTTC.

The chain uses TRBV5-1 and TRBJ1-2; TRBD1 aligns across 8 bases. The CDR3 is 13 amino acids. With V trimmed by 3 bases and J by 4 bases, 2 bases remained unmatched. Germline V gene sequence: CDR1 SGHRS, CDR2 YFSETQ. In DNA form, the CDR3 reads TGCGCCAGCAGCTACCAGGGGGCCTATGGCTACACCTTC. Encoded protein: CASSYQGAYGYTF.

This rearrangement joins TRBV19 to TRBJ2-1; 7 bases are shared with TRBD2. The CDR3 has 14 amino acids. J lost 0 bases, V lost 4 bases, and 0 bases had no gene match. Germline loops: CDR1 LNHDA, CDR2 SQIVND (reference sequence). CDR3 coding DNA: TGTGCCAGTAGTACGGGGGGCTCCTACAATGAGCAGTTCTTC. Protein sequence: CASSTGGSYNEQFF.

The CDR3 bases are TGTGCCAGCAAGAAGGGACAGTCCTACGAGCAGTACTTC. Its protein is CASKKGQSYEQYF. The rearrangement links TRBV3-1 (or the pseudogene TRBV3-2) to TRBJ2-7; TRBD1 agrees at 7 bases. CDR1 is LGHDT and CDR2 is YNNKEL in the germline V gene (reference sequence). The CDR3 totals 13 residues. V trimming: 7 bases; J trimming: 1 base; junction bases outside the gene matches: 4.

The rearrangement links TRBV9 to TRBJ2-2, with 7 positions matching TRBD2. CDR1 is SGDLS and CDR2 is YYNGEE in the germline V gene. V shed 0 bases and J 4 bases; nucleotides not matched to a gene: 6. The CDR3 contains 16 residues. The CDR3 loop reads CASSVAGGRGTGELFF. The CDR3 bases are TGTGCCAGCAGCGTAGCTGGCGGGAGAGGCACCGGGGAGCTGTTTTTT.

This chain connects TRBV15 to TRBJ2-7, with TRBD2 identical over 7 bases. Germline V gene sequence: CDR1 LNHNV, CDR2 YYDKDF (reference sequence). The trim removed 0 bases at V and 10 bases at J, leaving 3 bases unmatched. The CDR3 is 12 residues long. The CDR3 protein is CATSRDKTSQYF. The CDR3 DNA reads TGTGCCACCAGCAGAGATAAGACTAGCCAGTACTTC. Full variable domain (remainder filled in from reference TRBV15 and TRBJ2-7): DAMVIQNPRYQVTQFGKPVTLSCSQTLNHNVMYWYQQKSSQAPKLLFHYYDKDFNNEADTPDNFQSRRPNTSFCFLDIRSPGLGDTAMYLCATSRDKTSQYFGPGTRLTVT.

V usage is TRBV10-1 and J usage is TRBJ1-2; TRBD1 might be the D (5 bases). This CDR3 has 16 residues. The V gene lost 5 bases and the J gene lost 8 bases, with 24 bases spanning the gap. The germline CDR1 and CDR2 sequences are WNHNN and SYGVQD (reference sequence). The CDR3 loop reads CASSPPRDSGVSGYTF. The CDR3 coding sequence is TGCGCCAGCAGTCCCCCTCGGGACTCCGGAGTCAGCGGCTACACCTTC.

The V gene is TRBV10-3, the J gene TRBJ1-4; D remains ambiguous. The CDR3 sequence is 15 residues long. Germline lookup yields CDR1 ENHRY and CDR2 SYGVKD. The V end was cut by 4 bases, the J end by 8 bases, with 17 bases between. The CDR3 loop reads CAISAFEATEEKLFF. In DNA form, the CDR3 reads TGTGCCATCAGTGCTTTCGAGGCGACCGAGGAAAAACTGTTTTTT.

This clone was counted only a few times. The gene calls are TRBV18 and TRBJ1-2, with D maybe TRBD1 (6 bases). This CDR3 spans 14 amino acids. The V and J ends lost 3 bases and 8 bases respectively, with 16 bases between them. CDR1 is KGHSH and CDR2 is LQKENI in the germline V gene. The CDR3 sequence is CASSPIQGQGGYTF. CDR3 sequence (DNA): TGTGCCAGCTCACCGATACAGGGTCAAGGGGGCTACACCTTC.